The 24 T cell receptor beta chains below come from one sample, sequenced in a study of cytotoxic CD8 clonotypes in ibrutinib-treated CLL. Sequenced by immunoSEQ multiplex PCR; TCRdb stores in-frame clones only, minus some. The sample carries tens of thousands of clones, roughly 50% recorded once. Sequencing was performed on PBMCs, taken after 24 months of ibrutinib treatment. The receptors come from a human donor with chronic lymphocytic leukemia.

This sequence joins TRBV6-4 and TRBJ2-7; TRBD1 matches at 8 bases. Germline V gives CDR1 MRHNA, CDR2 SNTAGT. The CDR3 spans 13 residues. The trim removed 8 bases at V and 0 bases at J, leaving 3 bases unmatched. The chain's CDR3 is CASYRGYSYEQYV. CDR3 DNA sequence: TGTGCCAGCTACAGGGGGTACTCCTACGAGCAGTACGTC.

This clone was detected only a few times. The chain links TRBV21-1 to TRBJ2-7. TRBV21-1 is marked as a pseudogene. There are 13 residues in the CDR3. The chain's CDR3 is CASSNIRRGEQYV. The DNA of the CDR3 is TGTGCCAGCAGCAACATAAGAAGAGGGGAGCAGTACGTC.

The chain links TRBV7-4 to TRBJ1-2; D is undetermined. Germline V gene lookup returns CDR1 SGHVT and CDR2 SQSDAQ. The CDR3 is 11 residues long. V shed 6 bases and J shed 7 bases, with 9 bases lying between them. The CDR3 spells CASSGRFGYTF. The CDR3 nucleotides are TGTGCCAGCAGTGGCCGGTTTGGCTACACCTTC.

This clone was picked up a small number of times. The chain employs TRBV5-3 and TRBJ1-2; no firm D call. TRBV5-3 is identified as an open reading frame with a role that is uncertain. V was trimmed by 8 bases and J by 2 bases, leaving 16 bases between them. The CDR3 totals 14 residues. CDR3 in amino acids: CASSPTPRNYGYTF. The CDR3 nucleotides read TGTGCCAGCAGCCCCACTCCAAGGAACTATGGCTACACCTTC.

The chain is built from TRBV7-8 and TRBJ2-2; D remains ambiguous. V was pared by 1 base and J by 1 base, with 7 bases between. The CDR3 covers 15 residues. Germline CDR1 SGHVS, CDR2 FQNEAQ. The CDR3 protein is CASSLVVRNTGELFF. The CDR3 DNA reads TGTGCCAGCAGCTTAGTAGTTAGGAACACCGGGGAGCTGTTTTTT.

This clone was recorded once. The J gene is TRBJ2-1, the V gene TRBV2, with D perhaps matching TRBD1 or TRBD2 (5 bases each). Per germline, CDR1 SNHLY and CDR2 FYNNEI. The CDR3 loop spans 14 amino acids. Trimming stripped 7 bases from V and 6 bases from J, with 16 bases between. CDR3 loop: CASNRQGRTNEQFF. The CDR3 DNA reads as TGTGCCAGCAACCGCCAGGGACGGACCAATGAGCAGTTCTTC.

There are a few counts of this clone. The chain carries TRBV19 and TRBJ1-2, with TRBD1 identical over 8 bases. CDR3 length: 15 residues. After removal of 6 bases from V and 1 base from J, the junction contained 7 bases not matched to a gene. From germline, CDR1 is LNHDA and CDR2 SQIVND (reference sequence). This chain's CDR3 is CASSDRTGSNYGYTF. DNA of the CDR3: TGTGCCAGTAGCGACCGGACAGGGAGTAACTATGGCTACACCTTC.

The J gene is TRBJ2-2, the V gene TRBV19; 8 nucleotides line up with TRBD1. The CDR3 is made up of 15 amino acids. V shed 6 bases, J shed 2 bases, and the junction held 5 bases outside the gene matches. The germline V gene encodes CDR1 LNHDA and CDR2 SQIVND (reference sequence). CDR3 residues: CASRGQGYNTGELFF. CDR3 bases: TGTGCCAGTAGAGGACAGGGTTATAACACCGGGGAGCTGTTTTTT.

The gene calls are TRBV7-2 and TRBJ2-3; either TRBD1 or TRBD2 may fit D (5 bases each). Trimming stripped 2 bases from V and 3 bases from J, with 9 bases between. CDR1 and CDR2 (germline): SGHTA, FQGNSA. CDR3 length: 14 amino acids. CDR3 DNA: TGTGCCAGCAGCTTAACATGGGGGACAGATACGCAGTATTTT. Amino acids: CASSLTWGTDTQYF.

This chain links TRBV28 with TRBJ1-1; D unclear. The CDR3 is made up of 13 amino acids. V was trimmed by 4 bases and J by 8 bases, leaving 14 bases between them. Germline CDR1 is MDHEN and CDR2 is SYDVKM. The CDR3 DNA reads as TGTGCCAGCAGTTCAGCCGTGGTCTCCGAAGCTTTCTTT. Translated, it gives CASSSAVVSEAFF.

This clone appeared many times. The same CDR3 arises from other DNA sequences in this sample as well. This chain connects TRBV19 to TRBJ2-2; 11 bases are shared with TRBD2. CDR1 LNHDA and CDR2 SQIVND come from the germline V gene (reference sequence). The CDR3 sequence is 15 residues long. V was clipped by 5 bases and J by 7 bases; unmatched bases: 6. DNA of the CDR3: TGTGCCAGTAGTGACCCTCTAGCGGGAGGCGGGGAGCTGTTTTTT. Its translation is CASSDPLAGGGELFF.

The genes are TRBV27 and TRBJ2-2, with D possibly TRBD1 on 5 matching bases. CDR1 and CDR2 (germline): MNHEY, SMNVEV (reference sequence). This CDR3 contains 16 residues. V was pared by 5 bases and J by 0 bases, with 13 bases between. The CDR3 nucleotides read TGTGCCAGCAGTCCCGCAGGGCGCCCGAACACCGGGGAGCTGTTTTTT. The encoded protein is CASSPAGRPNTGELFF.

The genes are TRBV11-2 and TRBJ2-1, with a tentative D call TRBD2 (5 bases). Germline values: CDR1 SGHAT, CDR2 FQNNGV. This CDR3 comprises 12 residues. V dropped 1 base and J dropped 9 bases, with 7 bases sitting between them. The CDR3 loop reads CASSLGGSEQFF. For the CDR3, the DNA is TGTGCCAGCAGCTTAGGAGGGAGTGAGCAGTTCTTC.

J is TRBJ2-3 and V is TRBV2; D possibly corresponds to TRBD2 (6 bases). The germline V and J ends were trimmed by 4 bases and 9 bases, with 14 bases remaining between them. CDR1 SNHLY and CDR2 FYNNEI come from the germline V gene. This CDR3 region has 13 residues. The CDR3 sequence: CASSATGLGTQYF. The CDR3 region has the DNA TGTGCCAGCAGTGCAACGGGACTGGGCACGCAGTATTTT.

The table lists this clone with a count of one. This chain connects TRBV10-3 to TRBJ1-2; no clear D gene. The V gene lost 10 bases and the J gene lost 8 bases, with 29 bases spanning the gap. This CDR3 has 16 residues. The germline V gene has CDR1 ENHRY and CDR2 SYGVKD. The DNA of the CDR3 is TGTGCCACAATGGGAGGGAGCCACGCGGTAACCCGGGGCTACACCTTC. Translated: CATMGGSHAVTRGYTF.

The CDR3 loop reads CASSLALGVNEKLFF. The DNA of the CDR3 is TGCGCCAGCAGCTTGGCTTTGGGGGTCAATGAAAAACTGTTTTTT. The V gene is TRBV5-1, the J gene TRBJ1-4; D may be TRBD1 (5 bases). V shed 0 bases and J shed 5 bases, with 11 bases lying between them. CDR1 SGHRS and CDR2 YFSETQ come from the germline V gene. The CDR3 spans 15 residues.

The genes are TRBV28 and TRBJ2-7; D is unresolved. Trimming removed 7 bases at V and 2 bases at J, with 6 bases between. Germline CDR1 is MDHEN and CDR2 is SYDVKM. The CDR3 is 11 residues long. In DNA, the CDR3 is TGTGCCAGCAACAACCCCTACGAGCAGTACTTC. Amino acids: CASNNPYEQYF.

CDR3 loop: CASSLDWLASYNEQFF. As DNA, the CDR3 is TGTGCCAGCAGCTTAGACTGGCTAGCATCCTACAATGAGCAGTTCTTC. The chain recombines TRBV7-2 with TRBJ2-1; D possibly corresponds to TRBD2 (5 bases). The CDR3 extends over 16 amino acids. Germline values: CDR1 SGHTA, CDR2 FQGNSA. Trimming took 1 base from V and 1 from J, leaving 11 bases between them. Full variable domain (remainder filled in from reference TRBV7-2 and TRBJ2-1): GAGVSQSPSNKVTEKGKDVELRCDPISGHTALYWYRQSLGQGLEFLIYFQGNSAPDKSGLPSDRFSAERTGGSVSTLTIQRTQQEDSAVYLCASSLDWLASYNEQFFGPGTRLTVL.

The chain links TRBV7-8 to TRBJ1-5, with 8 bases fitting TRBD1. The CDR3 extends over 14 amino acids. Germline trimming cut 4 bases from V and 13 bases from J; bases unmatched to any gene: 12. Looked up from germline, CDR1 is SGHVS and CDR2 is FQNEAQ. CDR3 residues: CASSYRVDREDQHF. Here the CDR3 DNA reads TGTGCCAGCAGCTATAGGGTGGACAGGGAGGATCAGCATTTT.

The DNA of the CDR3 is TGTGCCAGCAGTATTACCTCCGGGACTAGCGGGTACAATGAGCAGTTCTTC. Its translation is CASSITSGTSGYNEQFF. This chain joins TRBV5-6 and TRBJ2-1, with 12 bases matching TRBD2. The CDR3 spans 17 residues. The J segment lost 4 bases and the V segment lost 5 bases, leaving 10 bases of the junction unmatched. Germline-derived CDR1 and CDR2 are SGHDT and YYEEEE.

This clone turned up a few times. Other DNA sequences from this sample encode an identical CDR3 as well. V is TRBV5-4 and J is TRBJ2-2; D is undetermined. The V gene lost 0 bases and the J gene lost 5 bases, with 8 bases spanning the gap. The germline CDR1 and CDR2 sequences are SGHNT and YYREEE (reference sequence). CDR3 length equals 14 residues. CDR3 region: CASSLGWGTGELFF. CDR3 nucleotide sequence: TGTGCCAGCAGCTTGGGTTGGGGTACCGGGGAGCTGTTTTTT.

The chain is built from TRBV11-2 and TRBJ1-5, with 9 bases matching TRBD1. Trimming at V came to 5 bases and at J to 6 bases, leaving 5 bases not matched to a gene. Per germline, CDR1 SGHAT and CDR2 FQNNGV. The CDR3 is made up of 14 amino acids. The CDR3 nucleotides read TGTGCCAGCAGCCCCGGGACAGGGTTTCAGCCCCAGCATTTT. This codes for CASSPGTGFQPQHF.

The rearrangement uses TRBV6-1 and TRBJ2-7, with D maybe TRBD1 (5 bases). CDR1 is MNHNS and CDR2 is SASEGT in the germline V gene. The length of the CDR3 is 13 residues. Trimming stripped 2 bases from V and 3 bases from J, with 8 bases between. The CDR3 nucleotides read TGTGCCAGCAGTGAACTGACAGACTACGAGCAGTACGTC. Its translation: CASSELTDYEQYV.

This clone was observed many times. The V and J genes are TRBV18 and TRBJ2-1, with D maybe TRBD1 (5 bases). The V end was cut by 6 bases, the J end by 7 bases, with 16 bases between. The germline CDR1 and CDR2 sequences are KGHSH and LQKENI. The CDR3 is 14 amino acids. The DNA for the CDR3 is TGTGCCAGCTCTGTTGGGGCCGTGTGGAATGAGCAGTTCTTC. Its protein product is CASSVGAVWNEQFF.